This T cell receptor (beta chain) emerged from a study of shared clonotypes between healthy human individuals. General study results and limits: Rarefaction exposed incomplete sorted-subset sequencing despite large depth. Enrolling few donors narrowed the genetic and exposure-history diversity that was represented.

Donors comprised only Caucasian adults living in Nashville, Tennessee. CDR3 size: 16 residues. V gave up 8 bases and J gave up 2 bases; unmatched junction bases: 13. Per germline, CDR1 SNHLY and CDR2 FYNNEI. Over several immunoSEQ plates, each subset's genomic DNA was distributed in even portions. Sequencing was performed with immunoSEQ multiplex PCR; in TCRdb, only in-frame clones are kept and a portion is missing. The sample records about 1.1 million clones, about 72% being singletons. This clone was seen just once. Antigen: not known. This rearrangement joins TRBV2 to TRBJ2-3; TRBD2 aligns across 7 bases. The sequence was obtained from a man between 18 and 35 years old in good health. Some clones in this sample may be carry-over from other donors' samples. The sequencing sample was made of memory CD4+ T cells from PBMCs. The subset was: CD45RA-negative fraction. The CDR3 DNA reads TGTGCCAGCGGAGGGGCCAGCGGGGACTTCACAGATACGCAGTATTTT. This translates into CASGGASGDFTDTQYF.